This TCR beta chain was recorded in a study of radiation and T cells in renal cell carcinoma. Using immunoSEQ multiplex PCR, the repertoire was profiled, and TCRdb retains in-frame clones only, with some absent. This sample yields tens of thousands of clones, of which roughly 80% are seen a single time; around 28% belongs to the top ten. Study-wide findings and caveats: Top tumor clonotypes rose in blood 2 weeks post-radiation, then contracted.

In its sample, this clone was seen a few times. The antigen remains undetermined. CDR3 length: 17 amino acids. Germline V gives CDR1 LNHDA, CDR2 SQIVND (reference sequence). With V trimmed by 7 bases and J by 6 bases, 17 bases remained unmatched. Regarding time point: blood 2 weeks post-SBRT. Treatment given: 15 Gy SBRT to primary tumor, nephrectomy 4 weeks later. After SBRT, blood was collected at 2 and 4 weeks, plus baseline. Specimen: blood, collected from a patient whose treatment included radiotherapy and nephrectomy. V gene TRBV19 combines with J gene TRBJ2-1; TRBD2 aligns across 8 bases. The receptor was derived from a woman aged 70-85 years with renal cell carcinoma. The CDR3 nucleotides are TGTGCCAGTAATCCGGTAGCGGGAAGGTCGACGGGCAATGAGCAGTTCTTC. This sequence encodes CASNPVAGRSTGNEQFF.